One sample yielded the 14 T cell receptor beta chains listed below, sequenced in a study of cytomegalovirus exposure and HLA in healthy donors. The PCR had 60 Vbeta and 13 Jbeta primers. Only in-frame clones appear in the TCRdb table, and some are missing; sequencing was by immunoSEQ multiplex PCR. Counted here are about 160,000 clones, 68% occurring once; the ten biggest clones make up 1.1% to 1.5%. The specimen sequenced was PBMCs. Receptors were obtained from a man aged 45 to 65 in good health and CMV-seronegative.

The chain carries TRBV7-9 and TRBJ1-5, with TRBD1 as a possible D gene (6 bases). The CDR3 covers 16 residues. The V gene's germline CDR1 is SEHNR and CDR2 FQNEAQ (reference sequence). Trimming shortened V by 3 bases and J by 3 bases, and 15 bases separated the two germline ends. The CDR3 here is CASSLGTGSINQPQHF. For the CDR3, the DNA is TGTGCCAGCAGCTTGGGTACAGGGTCGATCAATCAGCCCCAGCATTTT.

This clone was found a few times. V usage is TRBV19 and J usage is TRBJ1-1, with 7 bases lining up with TRBD1. V was pared by 6 bases and J by 4 bases, with 5 bases of the junction left unmatched. The CDR3 has 13 amino acids. CDR1 is LNHDA and CDR2 is SQIVND in the germline V gene (reference sequence). The CDR3 DNA reads as TGTGCCAGTAGGGAGACAGGGTTCACTGAAGCTTTCTTT. Translating it yields CASRETGFTEAFF.

The chain employs TRBV4-2 and TRBJ2-5; 10 nucleotides match TRBD2. Germline assignment: CDR1 LGHNA and CDR2 YNFKEQ. The CDR3 is 15 amino acids. The junction had 7 bases not matched to a gene; V was cut back by 4 bases and J by 5 bases. CDR3 coding DNA: TGTGCCAGCAGCCTTGAGCGGGGGGGTTCGGAGACCCAGTACTTC. Residues: CASSLERGGSETQYF.

The sample holds a few counts of this clone. This chain joins TRBV5-4 and TRBJ1-2, with TRBD1 matching over 8 bases. Germline CDR1 is SGHNT and CDR2 is YYREEE (reference sequence). The V gene end was trimmed by 4 bases and the J gene end by 4 bases; junction bases not matched to a gene: 6. There are 14 residues in the CDR3. The CDR3 nucleotides read TGTGCCAGCAGCACCTGGACAGGGTTCTATGGCTACACCTTC. Protein sequence: CASSTWTGFYGYTF. The variable domain in full, completed from reference TRBV5-4 and TRBJ1-2, reads ETGVTQSPTHLIKTRGQQVTLRCSSQSGHNTVSWYQQALGQGPQFIFQYYREEENGRGNFPPRFSGLQFPNYSSELNVNALELDDSALYLCASSTWTGFYGYTFGSGTRLTVV.

The chain links TRBV6-5 to TRBJ1-2, with D possibly matching TRBD1 (5 bases). The germline CDR1 and CDR2 sequences are MNHEY and SVGAGI. The V end lost 6 bases, the J end lost 4 bases, and 15 bases lay between the germline ends. This CDR3 region has 14 residues. The CDR3 protein is CASRPPGGAYGYTF. The CDR3 nucleotides are TGTGCCAGCAGGCCTCCCGGGGGAGCCTATGGCTACACCTTC.

A few counts support this clone. This rearrangement joins TRBV18 to TRBJ2-5, with D tentatively TRBD1 (6 bases). Germline V gene data show CDR1 as KGHSH and CDR2 as LQKENI. The V end lost 0 bases, the J end lost 4 bases, and 15 bases lay between the germline ends. This CDR3 has 16 residues. CDR3 nucleotide sequence: TGTGCCAGCTCACCACCTGTTACAGGGTTGGTAGAGACCCAGTACTTC. Protein: CASSPPVTGLVETQYF.

This chain joins TRBV19 and TRBJ1-1; TRBD1 might be the D (6 bases). The germline V gene encodes CDR1 LNHDA and CDR2 SQIVND (reference sequence). V was clipped by 9 bases and J by 5 bases, with 19 bases between them. This CDR3 contains 14 residues. In nucleotides, the CDR3 is TGTGCCAGCCGCTATCCGAGGGGGACAACTGAAGCTTTCTTT. Translating gives CASRYPRGTTEAFF.

The rearrangement uses TRBV19 and TRBJ2-3; 8 nucleotides align to TRBD2. This CDR3 is built from 15 residues. CDR1 is LNHDA and CDR2 is SQIVND in the germline V gene (reference sequence). With V trimmed by 4 bases and J by 2 bases, 5 bases remained unmatched. The DNA of the CDR3 is TGTGCCAGTAGTAGGGAGCGGGGGATCACAGATACGCAGTATTTT. Translated: CASSRERGITDTQYF.

The CDR3 region is CASSLAASGPGTDTQYF. CDR3 sequence (DNA): TGTGCCAGCAGCTTAGCCGCTAGCGGGCCCGGCACAGATACGCAGTATTTT. The chain is built from TRBV7-2 and TRBJ2-3, with TRBD2 identical over 8 bases. Germline CDR1 SGHTA, CDR2 FQGNSA. The CDR3 extends over 17 amino acids. J lost 1 base, V lost 0 bases, and 6 bases had no gene match.

This clone was counted only a few times. The genes are TRBV7-2 and TRBJ1-1; perhaps TRBD1 as D (5 bases). V lost 5 bases, J lost 5 bases, and 18 bases lay in between. Germline CDR1 and CDR2: SGHTA and FQGNSA. The CDR3 has 15 residues. Written as DNA, the CDR3 is TGTGCCAGCAGCGGATCAGCGGGGGGGGTGACTGAAGCTTTCTTT. This sequence encodes CASSGSAGGVTEAFF.

CDR3 loop: CASSLVLNTEAFF. CDR3 nucleotides: TGTGCCAGCAGCCTCGTCTTGAACACTGAAGCTTTCTTT. The chain couples TRBV6-6 to TRBJ1-1; no definite D call. CDR3 length equals 13 residues. Trimming removed 6 bases from V and 0 bases from J, with 8 bases in between. Germline V CDR1 and CDR2: MNHNY, SVGAGI (reference sequence).

The chain has TRBV5-1 and TRBJ2-1; TRBD2 matches 10 bases. CDR1 is SGHRS, CDR2 YFSETQ, per germline. The CDR3 length is 15 residues. The V gene end was trimmed by 1 base and the J gene end by 5 bases; junction bases not matched to a gene: 3. CDR3 sequence (DNA): TGCGCCAGCAGCTTGACTAGCGGGACGAACAATGAGCAGTTCTTC. This translates into CASSLTSGTNNEQFF. The entire variable domain, with the rest obtained from reference TRBV5-1 and TRBJ2-1, is as follows: KAGVTQTPRYLIKTRGQQVTLSCSPISGHRSVSWYQQTPGQGLQFLFEYFSETQRNKGNFPGRFSGRQFSNSRSEMNVSTLELGDSALYLCASSLTSGTNNEQFFGPGTRLTVL.

This clone showed up just once. The rearrangement uses TRBV7-9 and TRBJ1-4; 9 bases are shared with TRBD1. V lost 5 bases and J lost 5; bases outside the gene matches: 3. The germline V gene encodes CDR1 SEHNR and CDR2 FQNEAQ (reference sequence). CDR3 length equals 14 residues. The CDR3 coding sequence is TGTGCCAGCAGCCCTGGGACAGGGAATGAAAAACTGTTTTTT. Its protein is CASSPGTGNEKLFF.

The chain employs TRBV7-3 and TRBJ1-1; 7 nucleotides agree with TRBD1. Germline values: CDR1 SGHTA, CDR2 FQGTGA. CDR3 length: 15 residues. Trimming took 1 base from V and 0 from J; bases not matched to a gene: 2. This CDR3 reads CASSLRGQMNTEAFF. CDR3 sequence (DNA): TGTGCCAGCAGCTTAAGGGGACAGATGAACACTGAAGCTTTCTTT.